Listed below are T cell receptor beta chains from one sample, sequenced in a study of cytomegalovirus exposure and HLA in healthy donors. The repertoire was sequenced with immunoSEQ multiplex PCR; TCRdb's copy has only in-frame clones and lacks some. This table holds 150,000 or so clones, approximately 73% found once. The specimen sequenced was PBMCs. The receptors come from a man aged 30-40 years in good health and CMV-seropositive. Both conserved end residues are part of each CDR3. The D gene is left open where the match is weak. The size entry is marked missing in some rows and otherwise reads once, few, many or a size class.

D | J | size | V | DNA | CDR3
. | TRBJ2-3 | few | TRBV5-1 | TGCGCCAGCAGCTTTATGTCAGATACGCAGTATTTT | CASSFMSDTQYF
TRBD1 | TRBJ1-2 | . | TRBV7-9 | TGTGCCAGCAGCTGGGACAGGGGGGATGGCTACACCTTC | CASSWDRGDGYTF
. | TRBJ2-7 | few | TRBV30 | TGTGCCTGGAGTGTAGTCGGCTACGAGCAGTACTTC | CAWSVVGYEQYF
TRBD1 | TRBJ2-7 | . | TRBV18 | TGTGCCAGCTCCCCCGACCAGGGGACAGGGATTAGCGAGCAGTACTTC | CASSPDQGTGISEQYF
. | TRBJ1-2 | once | TRBV27 | TGTGCCAGCAGTTCCCCTGGACAGTATAACAACTATGGCTACACCTTC | CASSSPGQYNNYGYTF
TRBD1 | TRBJ2-3 | . | TRBV5-4 | TGTGCCAGCAGCAGAGGGGACAGAACAGATACGCAGTATTTT | CASSRGDRTDTQYF
. | TRBJ2-1 | . | TRBV19 | TGTGCCAGTAGTATTGGCAGGTTCCACTACAATGAGCAGTTCTTC | CASSIGRFHYNEQFF
TRBD1 | TRBJ1-6 | few | TRBV2 | TGTGCCAGCAGGGGACAGAGTGCTAATTCACCCCTCCACTTT | CASRGQSANSPLHF
. | TRBJ1-2 | . | TRBV4-2 | TGTGCCAGCAGCCTTGAAAAGGGGGAGTATGGCTACACCTTC | CASSLEKGEYGYTF
TRBD1 | TRBJ1-2 | . | TRBV19 | TGTGCCAGTACTGGTTCAGGGGGCCCCTATGGCTACACCTTC | CASTGSGGPYGYTF
TRBD2 | TRBJ2-2 | few | TRBV7-9 | TGTTCCAGCAGCTTAGATCAGTTAGCGGGAGAGCTCACCGGGGATCGGTTTTTT | CSSSLDQLAGELTGDRFF
TRBD2 | TRBJ2-5 | . | TRBV4-1 | TGCGCCAGCAGCTCCGGGGGAGCGGGAGATTTCGCAGAGACCCAGTACTTC | CASSSGGAGDFAETQYF
. | TRBJ2-1 | . | TRBV5-5 | TGTGCCAGCAGCCGGGACTTTTACAATGAGCAGTTCTTC | CASSRDFYNEQFF
. | TRBJ2-3 | . | TRBV30 | TGTGCCTGGAGTGTCAACTACCGAGATACGCAGTATTTT | CAWSVNYRDTQYF
TRBD1 | TRBJ2-7 | few | TRBV9 | TGTGCCAGCAGCGCCGGGACAGGGGGCGATGAGCAGTACTTC | CASSAGTGGDEQYF
TRBD1 | TRBJ1-5 | . | TRBV5-6 | TGTGCCAGCAGCTTTTTGGGCAGGGGGGACAATCAGCCCCAGCATTTT | CASSFLGRGDNQPQHF
. | TRBJ1-4 | . | TRBV6-5 | TGTGCCAGCAGTTACTCGGTCGGAGAAAATGAAAAACTGTTTTTT | CASSYSVGENEKLFF
. | TRBJ1-1 | . | TRBV19 | TGTGCCAGTAGTCAGGGTAGTTTGGCTGAAGCTTTCTTT | CASSQGSLAEAFF
TRBD2 | TRBJ2-1 | . | TRBV9 | TGTGCCAGCAGCGCATTTGGCCTAGCGGGAGTCACTGAGCAGTTCTTC | CASSAFGLAGVTEQFF
. | TRBJ1-1 | . | TRBV28 | TGTGCCAGCACCTATCCTGGAGATTTTAGCACTGAAGCTTTCTTT | CASTYPGDFSTEAFF
. | TRBJ2-1 | once | TRBV6-5 | TGTGCCGCCTTTCCGGGCGTCGGGGATGAGCAGTTCTTC | CAAFPGVGDEQFF
. | TRBJ2-1 | once | TRBV9 | TGTGCCAGCAGCGTAGCTCGGGAGACAGGGACAAATGAGCAGTTCTTC | CASSVARETGTNEQFF
. | TRBJ1-2 | . | TRBV6-5 | TGTGCCAGCAGCCCTTATCGAACAGGGAGTGGCTACACCTTC | CASSPYRTGSGYTF
. | TRBJ2-1 | . | TRBV6-5 | TGTGCCAGCAGTTACCCGTCCAATGAGCAGTTCTTC | CASSYPSNEQFF
. | TRBJ2-7 | . | TRBV11-2 | TGTGCCAGCAGCTTAGACCCCGGAGGGGGCGTCTACGAGCAGTACTTC | CASSLDPGGGVYEQYF
. | TRBJ2-5 | . | TRBV2 | TGTGCCAGCAGTGAGCAGCAGGGTGGATGGGAGACCCAGTACTTC | CASSEQQGGWETQYF
TRBD2 | TRBJ2-1 | . | TRBV10-1 | TGCGCCAGCAGTGGGGGGGGTTGGGAGCAGTTCTTC | CASSGGGWEQFF
. | TRBJ2-2 | . | TRBV9 | TGTGCCAGCAGCGTGTGGGGAGTCGACACCGGGGAGCTGTTTTTT | CASSVWGVDTGELFF
. | TRBJ2-1 | . | TRBV2 | TGTGCCAGCAGGGGCTTGGAAAGCTCCTACAATGAGCAGTTCTTC | CASRGLESSYNEQFF
. | TRBJ2-7 | . | TRBV11-3 | TGTGCCAGCAGCTTTGTTAGGGGGATCTCCTACGAGCAGTACTTC | CASSFVRGISYEQYF
. | TRBJ2-5 | once | TRBV7-8 | TGTGCCAGCAGCTCTAAGGGGGAGCAGTACTTC | CASSSKGEQYF
. | TRBJ2-7 | . | TRBV19 | TGTGCCAGTAGTATTGGCAGCTACGAGCAGTACTTC | CASSIGSYEQYF
. | TRBJ1-3 | . | TRBV5-1 | TGCGCCAGCAGCTTACAGGTCTCTGGAAACACCATATATTTT | CASSLQVSGNTIYF
. | TRBJ2-3 | . | TRBV6-1 | TGTGCCAGCACCCCGGCTAGTCTGACAGATACGCAGTATTTT | CASTPASLTDTQYF